This TCR beta chain was retrieved from a study of graft-versus-host responses after intestinal transplantation. The study's findings and limits: Recipient bone marrow held GvH clones, some seen earlier in ileum or blood. Graft-versus-host to host-versus-graft clonal ratios in allografts were high in patients with graft-donor T cell macrochimerism.

This clone was seen a few times. This CDR3 comprises 14 residues. The V gene's germline CDR1 is MGHDK and CDR2 SYGVNS. Trimming took 8 bases from V and 4 from J, leaving 16 bases between them. Profiling relied on immunoSEQ multiplex PCR, and the TCRdb table lists in-frame clones only, not all of them. This sample has tens of thousands of clones, with about 43% found just once. Irradiated stimulators labeled with violet dye, around 200,000 in number, were plated with around 200,000 CFSE-labeled responders. The V gene is TRBV25-1, the J gene TRBJ2-3; the D gene is possibly TRBD2 (7 bases). The sequenced sample was alloreactive CD8+ T cells from a mixed lymphocyte reaction culture, obtained before intestinal transplant. As to subset: CFSE-low proliferating T cells sorted from roughly six-day pre-transplant mixed lymphocyte reaction (GvH or HvG direction). This clonotype originated in a human patient who received an intestinal transplant. Here the CDR3 DNA reads TGTGCCAGCCTCCGTTGGGGGGGCCCAGATACGCAGTATTTT. Encoded protein: CASLRWGGPDTQYF.